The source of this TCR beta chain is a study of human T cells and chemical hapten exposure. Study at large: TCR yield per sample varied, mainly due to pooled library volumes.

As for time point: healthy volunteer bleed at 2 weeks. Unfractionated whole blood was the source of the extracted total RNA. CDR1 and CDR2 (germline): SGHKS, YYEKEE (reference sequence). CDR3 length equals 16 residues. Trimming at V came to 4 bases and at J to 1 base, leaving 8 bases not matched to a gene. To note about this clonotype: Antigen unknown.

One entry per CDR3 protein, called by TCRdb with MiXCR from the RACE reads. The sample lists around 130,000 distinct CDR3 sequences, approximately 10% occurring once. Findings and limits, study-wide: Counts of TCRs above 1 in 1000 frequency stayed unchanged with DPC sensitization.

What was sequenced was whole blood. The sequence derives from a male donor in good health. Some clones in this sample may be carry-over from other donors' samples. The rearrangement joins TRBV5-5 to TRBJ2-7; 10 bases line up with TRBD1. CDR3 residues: CASSGKGQGLSYEQYF. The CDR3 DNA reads TGTGCCAGCAGCGGAAAGGGACAGGGGTTGTCCTACGAGCAGTACTTC.